This T cell receptor (beta chain) was obtained from a study of cytomegalovirus exposure and HLA in healthy donors (dated by TCRdb to the late 2010s). About the investigation overall: An earlier analysis of under 600 of the donors reported more than 250 Gb of sequence data and approximately 110 million unique TCR beta sequences from about 179 million T cells. An early release that covered fewer than 750 HLA-typed donors contained approximately 300 gigabases of sequencing data and 65 million to 100 million unique TCR sequences. The genetic ancestry cluster associated with self-reported Caucasian donors included roughly four fifths of the approximately 430 genotyped donors. The study was designed to test whether signatures of past pathogen exposure could be identified by cataloging public T cell receptors. The study used immunosequencing to profile the T cell repertoires of 600 to 850 subjects and linked those repertoires to cytomegalovirus serostatus. In addition to the first cohort of approximately 670 subjects, a separate validation cohort of about 120 different subjects was used. To predict cytomegalovirus infection status, the study brought together high-throughput TCR immunosequencing, statistical association of individual TCRs with disease status, and machine learning. A later analysis re-analyzed previously published TCR beta repertoires from hundreds of donors and added high-resolution HLA genotyping to study TCR occurrence patterns. Rather than drawing on any new phenotypic data, the later analysis identified candidate immune exposures from TCR beta sequences and the way those sequences occurred across donors. To decide whether each TCR beta V gene segment behaved as functional or pseudogenic, an earlier analysis of some 580 of the donors relied on high-throughput TCR beta sequencing. Donor age, sex, ethnicity and CMV serostatus were compiled together with the repertoire data. A later genetic analysis used genome-wide SNP genotypes for about 60% of the roughly 700 donors, treating that subset as a discovery cohort. All discovery cohort repertoires had been generated on a single sequencing platform. HLA typing covered class I and class II loci at four-digit resolution. The number of donors typed differed by locus, with 629-630 for A, B, C, DRB1 and DQB1, over 500 for DQA1, 600 to 610 for DPA1, and some 440 for DPB1. Four to six DR-DQ haplotypes were handled as single units for association and clustering, since linkage in the cohort was strong. On average, around 230,000 unique TCR beta nucleotide sequences were sequenced per donor among some 420 genotyped donors of the cohort, with roughly 18% of those sequences being non-productive.

The germline V gene (reference sequence) specifies MNHEY as CDR1 and SMNVEV as CDR2. There are 14 amino acids in the CDR3, from cysteine to phenylalanine inclusive. Only CDR3 DNA is held: 42 bases, read in frame from base 1. Ends trimmed: V by 6 bases, J by 0 bases; bases unmatched to a gene: 4. What the authors observed across the whole study: Immune exposure information for the cohort was limited to CMV serostatus. The presence/absence analyses assumed that sequencing depth was roughly uniform across donors, and that assumption may not be true. A cluster of highly shared sequence variants was judged likely to be a technical artifact of the sequencing pipeline. When HLA alleles, especially DR and DQ, strongly co-occurred, attributing TCR associations to individual alleles was difficult. In vitro tests confirmed that a few of the cytomegalovirus-associated TCR beta chains recognize cytomegalovirus antigens. Correlated functional status among segregating V segments might be attributable to linkage disequilibrium, but an unknown experimental factor could not be ruled out. The authors suggested that the approach could potentially be extended to other disease states and immunological phenotypes. A later genetic analysis associated a missense DCLRE1C variant with V-gene and J-gene trimming of TCR beta chains, and an independent cohort replicated the association. Broadly in line with IMGT annotations, most TCR beta V segments showed up in productive rearrangements about 87% or about 30% of the time in an earlier analysis of several hundred of the donors. Most TCR sequences were seen in very few donors, while some public TCRs were found in many individuals. The study gave a list of under 200 TCR beta chains associated with cytomegalovirus. A further reported finding was that TCR beta sequences accurately predicted the HLA-A and HLA-B alleles for most subjects in the first cohort. Approximately 16 rarely observed V segments, including chromosome 9 orphons, were excluded from the earlier analysis of some 590 of the donors because counts were too low. In a later analysis, most CMV-associated TCR beta chains were found to appear HLA-restricted, with HLA associations seemingly driven largely by CMV exposure. In a later analysis, HLA-associated TCR beta chains showed more clonal expansion and lower generation probabilities than non-associated chains that were equally common. Because some donors lacked HLA typing at each locus, the association tests relied only on the typed subset. In a later analysis, the rate of TCR association differed among HLA loci, with DRB1 alleles having the most associated TCRs and HLA-C alleles having the fewest. A later genetic analysis reported fewer N-insertions in productive TCRs among donors in an Asian-associated ancestry cluster than the roughly 650-donor mean. A later analysis associated 15,000 to 20,000 TCR beta sequences with specific HLA alleles at a false discovery rate of 0.05. The classifier was reported to diagnose cytomegalovirus status with high specificity and sensitivity in both the original cohort and the validation cohort. According to a later analysis, parvovirus B19, influenza, CMV and Epstein-Barr virus appeared linked to several top co-occurrence clusters. In this cohort, only TCR beta chains were sequenced, and detectable features were limited by the absence of alpha or paired-chain data. Some IMGT-functional V segments, including TRBV6-2 and TRBV6-3, could not be distinguished by the 87-base-pair reads and were therefore excluded.

The library was generated by the immunoSEQ multiplex PCR assay. The multiplex PCR relied on a mix of 60 forward primers for TCR Vbeta segments and 13 reverse primers for TCR Jbeta segments. A multiplex PCR assay on genomic DNA amplified the CDR3 region of rearranged TCR beta genes. The amplified TCR beta libraries were sequenced on the Illumina HiSeq System as 87-base-pair reads. Turning to the authors' computational methods: In a later analysis, tens of millions of unique TCR beta chains were counted across the 650 to 750 repertoires, and about 10 million of these chains were shared by at least two donors. Raw reads were error-corrected and collapsed into unique sequences by a nearest-neighbor algorithm in which closely related sequences were merged to remove PCR and sequencing errors. CDR3 sequences were aligned to IMGT reference sequences to assign V, D and J gene segments. For a sequence to be retained, a match of at least six nucleotides was required to both a V gene segment and a J gene segment. A rearrangement was called productive if the CDR3 had no stop codons and remained in frame with V and J, and every other rearrangement was called non-productive. CDR3 was defined according to IMGT convention as the region running from the second conserved V-encoded cysteine to the conserved J-encoded phenylalanine. The earlier analysis of about 590 of the donors excluded sequences that lacked an unambiguous match to a single V gene segment. In an earlier analysis of approximately 500 of the donors, a V segment was called functional when productive rearrangements were above 56.7%, and segregating when the standard deviation between donors exceeded 5%. A statistical classification framework was developed to diagnose cytomegalovirus status using the catalog of TCR beta chain sequences. A later analysis assigned V and J genes by comparing TCR nucleotide sequences with IMGT/GENE-DB human TR gene sequences. Using the TCRdist pipeline, a later analysis assigned CDR3 sequences along with most-parsimonious VDJ recombination scenarios. In a later analysis, each TCR beta chain was defined by its CDR3 amino acid sequence together with its V-gene family, and reads lacking a unique V-gene family were excluded. To address suspected cross-contamination and a sequencing artifact, a later analysis removed a few hundred highly shared, low-generation-probability nucleotide sequences. For each public chain, a later analysis derived a clonal expansion index from normalized ranks of inferred template counts within each repertoire. In a later analysis, generation probabilities were computed with a VDJ recombination model fitted to out-of-frame rearrangements, and the resulting probabilities were checked against IGoR. A later analysis scored TCR-TCR, TCR-HLA and TCR-CMV co-occurrence with hypergeometric tests, applying a repertoire-size bias correction to TCR pairs. In a later analysis, false discovery rates were estimated by permuting HLA or CMV assignments 20 times. In a later analysis, co-occurring TCRs were grouped using DBSCAN, with TCRdist sequence similarity added in when clustering inside HLA-allele-positive subsets. For co-occurrence clustering, repertoires with fewer than 30,000 or more than 120,000 public chains were excluded, along with roughly five repertoires with anomalous nucleotide sharing. TCRdb mirrors the immuneACCESS table, restricted to in-frame sequences. Some clones are absent from its copies; in checked studies, under half trace to an unresolved V gene, and the reason for the others is unknown. V, J and clone size are taken as reported in that table, and D and trimming were inferred from the DNA itself. The sample's table covers tens of thousands of clones. 0.5% to 0.65% of the sample comes from the top ten.

About this clone: Its antigen is unknown.

The cohort consisted of some 730 healthy bone marrow donors. All cohort members were sampled while nominally healthy, although unrecorded immune exposures were likely present. The donor tested CMV seronegative and was one of the 352 seronegative cohort members. Each donor provided a peripheral blood sample, and peripheral blood mononuclear cells were used for TCR beta sequencing. Genomic DNA extraction from the blood cell samples was performed with the Qiagen DNeasy Blood Extraction Kit. This clonotype was obtained from a man aged 45-60 years in good health and CMV-seronegative. The sequenced sample consisted of PBMCs. Here the chain combines TRBV27 and TRBJ2-7; the central 8 bases match TRBD2. The base sequence is TGTGCCAGCAGGGAGCGGGGGCCCTCCTACGAGCAGTACTTC. Translated, this gives CASRERGPSYEQYF.